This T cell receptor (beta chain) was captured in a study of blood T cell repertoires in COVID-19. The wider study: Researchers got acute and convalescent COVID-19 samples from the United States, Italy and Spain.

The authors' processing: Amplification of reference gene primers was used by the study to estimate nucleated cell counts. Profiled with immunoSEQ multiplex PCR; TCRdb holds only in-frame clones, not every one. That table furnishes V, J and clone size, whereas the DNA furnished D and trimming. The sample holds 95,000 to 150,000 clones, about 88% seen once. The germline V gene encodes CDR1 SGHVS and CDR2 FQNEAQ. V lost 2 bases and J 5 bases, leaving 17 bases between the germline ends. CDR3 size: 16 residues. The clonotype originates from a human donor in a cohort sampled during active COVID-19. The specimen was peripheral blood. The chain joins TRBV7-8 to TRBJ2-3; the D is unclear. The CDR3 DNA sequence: TGTGCCAGCAGCTTACGTGTCCCCCCACCGGGAGATACGCAGTATTTT. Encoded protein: CASSLRVPPPGDTQYF.